Listed below are T cell receptor beta chains from one sample, sequenced in a study of blood T cell repertoires in COVID-19. The repertoire was sequenced with immunoSEQ multiplex PCR; TCRdb's copy has only in-frame clones and lacks some. This sample yields just over 650,000 clones, of which approximately 90% are seen a single time; under 0.3% belongs to the top ten. Specimen: peripheral blood. The receptors derive from a woman younger than 30 with acute or convalescent COVID-19. CDR3s include the opening cysteine and the closing phenylalanine or tryptophan. Fields, in order: J gene, V gene, D gene, CDR3 protein. The D gene is left open where the match is weak.

j_call: TRBJ2-5
v_call: TRBV2
d_call: TRBD2
cdr3_aa: CASSASGGRETQYF

j_call: TRBJ2-1
v_call: TRBV7-3
d_call: .
cdr3_aa: CASSPPEGVEQFF

j_call: TRBJ1-3
v_call: TRBV4-2
d_call: .
cdr3_aa: CASSQAVTTGAGNTIYF

j_call: TRBJ1-2
v_call: TRBV2
d_call: .
cdr3_aa: CASGHYGYTF

j_call: TRBJ2-3
v_call: TRBV19
d_call: TRBD2
cdr3_aa: CASSMGIAGLNTDTQYF

j_call: TRBJ1-2
v_call: TRBV5-5
d_call: .
cdr3_aa: CASSLRPHEAYYGYTF

j_call: TRBJ2-1
v_call: TRBV19
d_call: .
cdr3_aa: CASSAGYNEQFF

j_call: TRBJ1-2
v_call: TRBV7-2
d_call: TRBD1
cdr3_aa: CASSPESTGEGYGYTF

j_call: TRBJ1-1
v_call: TRBV27
d_call: .
cdr3_aa: CASSLSSGGRSTEAFF

j_call: TRBJ1-6
v_call: TRBV14
d_call: .
cdr3_aa: CASSQRFPKGNSPLHF

j_call: TRBJ1-2
v_call: TRBV5-1
d_call: TRBD1
cdr3_aa: CASNAGTGAQGGYTF

j_call: TRBJ2-6
v_call: TRBV4-2
d_call: TRBD2
cdr3_aa: CASSQVSSGGALSGANVLTF

j_call: TRBJ2-3
v_call: TRBV19
d_call: TRBD2
cdr3_aa: CASHGTSEADTQYF

j_call: TRBJ1-1
v_call: TRBV25-1
d_call: .
cdr3_aa: CASSGQYTEAFF

j_call: TRBJ1-2
v_call: TRBV6-6
d_call: TRBD1
cdr3_aa: CASSLTSSPGQGIHGYTF

j_call: TRBJ1-6
v_call: TRBV2
d_call: .
cdr3_aa: CASSDGKGRGNSPLHF

j_call: TRBJ2-3
v_call: TRBV3-1/TRBV3-2
d_call: .
cdr3_aa: CASSQEAGLTDTQYF

j_call: TRBJ1-5
v_call: TRBV5-5
d_call: .
cdr3_aa: CASSIRGTSNQPQHF

j_call: TRBJ1-2
v_call: TRBV27
d_call: TRBD1
cdr3_aa: CASSRSRDRVGYGYTF

j_call: TRBJ2-7
v_call: TRBV6-5
d_call: TRBD1
cdr3_aa: CASSHRTGEQYF

j_call: TRBJ1-1
v_call: TRBV6-2/TRBV6-3
d_call: .
cdr3_aa: CASSVDTGYTEAFF

j_call: TRBJ1-1
v_call: TRBV30
d_call: .
cdr3_aa: CASKRYNTEAFF

j_call: TRBJ1-5
v_call: TRBV9
d_call: TRBD1
cdr3_aa: CASSVGDRGNQPQHF

j_call: TRBJ1-6
v_call: TRBV2
d_call: TRBD1
cdr3_aa: CASSGRQGNSPLHF

j_call: TRBJ2-1
v_call: TRBV4-1
d_call: TRBD2
cdr3_aa: CASSGGDNEQFF

j_call: TRBJ2-5
v_call: TRBV20-1
d_call: .
cdr3_aa: CSARVVETQYF

j_call: TRBJ2-1
v_call: TRBV2
d_call: TRBD1
cdr3_aa: CATSGDRGLRNEQFF

j_call: TRBJ1-4
v_call: TRBV27
d_call: TRBD1
cdr3_aa: CASRNLDRAEKLFF

j_call: TRBJ2-1
v_call: TRBV6-4
d_call: .
cdr3_aa: CASSDSTGPPYNEQFF

j_call: TRBJ1-1
v_call: TRBV20-1
d_call: .
cdr3_aa: CSATGSTEAFF

j_call: TRBJ1-2
v_call: TRBV19
d_call: .
cdr3_aa: CASTGGRDYGYTF

j_call: TRBJ2-7
v_call: TRBV6-5
d_call: .
cdr3_aa: CASRSHKAEQYF

j_call: TRBJ1-2
v_call: TRBV6-5
d_call: .
cdr3_aa: CASRADTVYGYTF

j_call: TRBJ2-2
v_call: TRBV27
d_call: .
cdr3_aa: CASSLEVANTGELFF

j_call: TRBJ1-4
v_call: TRBV3-1/TRBV3-2
d_call: TRBD1
cdr3_aa: CASSRQGVTEKLFF

j_call: TRBJ1-2
v_call: TRBV6-6
d_call: .
cdr3_aa: CASSYSAEGREDGYTF

j_call: TRBJ1-3
v_call: TRBV6-5
d_call: .
cdr3_aa: CASSYGRAVEGNTIYF

j_call: TRBJ2-1
v_call: TRBV18
d_call: .
cdr3_aa: CASSLSPGSYNEQFF

j_call: TRBJ1-2
v_call: TRBV6-5
d_call: TRBD1
cdr3_aa: CASRVGQGSYGYTF